The present T cell receptor beta chain was sequenced within a study of shared clonotypes between healthy human individuals. CDR3 length: 14 amino acids. The germline V gene encodes CDR1 SGHRS and CDR2 YFSETQ. The V end lost 3 bases, the J end lost 0 bases, and 10 bases lay between the germline ends. In the authors' workflow: Junction-only immunoSEQ sequences carried no quality scores, so filtering differed. Assay used: immunoSEQ multiplex PCR; TCRdb lists only in-frame clones, some missing. The V and J calls and clone size are taken from that table; D and trimming were inferred from the DNA. This sample has some 580,000 clones, with approximately 97% found just once.

The chain couples TRBV5-1 to TRBJ2-7; D may be TRBD2 (6 bases). Specimen: naive CD4+ T cells sorted from blood. Subset of the sample: CD45RA+ positively selected. This clonotype was obtained from a woman between 25 and 40 years old in good health. CDR3: CASSWLGGSYEQYF. CDR3 sequence (DNA): TGCGCCAGCAGCTGGCTCGGGGGCTCCTACGAGCAGTACTTC.